These 14 T cell receptor beta chains were all obtained from the same sample, sequenced in a study of shared clonotypes between healthy human individuals. Generated by immunoSEQ multiplex PCR, the TCRdb table keeps only in-frame clones and is missing some. The data show just under 350,000 clones, around four fifths seen once. Sequencing input: memory CD4+ T cells sorted from blood. Sample subset: CD45RA-negative fraction. The receptors stem from a man aged 25 to 40 in good health.

This clone turned up a few times. The chain carries TRBV11-2 and TRBJ2-1; 7 bases fit TRBD1. CDR1 SGHAT and CDR2 FQNNGV come from the germline V gene. J gave up 3 bases and V 2 bases, and 4 bases lay outside the gene matches. The CDR3 spans 15 residues. The CDR3 reads CASSLNRGNYNEQFF. The CDR3 DNA follows: TGTGCCAGCAGCTTAAACAGGGGAAACTACAATGAGCAGTTCTTC. Combining the CDR3 with reference TRBV11-2 and TRBJ2-1 gives the whole variable domain EAGVAQSPRYKIIEKRQSVAFWCNPISGHATLYWYQQILGQGPKLLIQFQNNGVVDDSQLPKDRFSAERLKGVDSTLKIQPAKLEDSAVYLCASSLNRGNYNEQFFGPGTRLTVL.

The chain links TRBV15 to TRBJ2-7, with 7 bases identical to TRBD2. V lost 0 bases to trimming and J lost 7 bases; unmatched junction nucleotides: 12. CDR1 and CDR2 from the germline V gene are LNHNV and YYDKDF (reference sequence). The CDR3 covers 16 residues. The CDR3 coding sequence is TGTGCCACCAGCAGAGATAGCCCTCGGACTAGTAATGAGCAGTACTTC. Amino acids: CATSRDSPRTSNEQYF.

The rearrangement links TRBV7-9 to TRBJ2-3; TRBD1 aligns across 7 bases. The germline gives CDR1 SEHNR, CDR2 FQNEAQ (reference sequence). J was trimmed by 0 bases and V by 5 bases; bases with no gene match: 5. This CDR3 comprises 15 residues. This CDR3 is CASSKQGRSTDTQYF. CDR3 bases: TGTGCCAGCAGCAAACAGGGGCGTAGCACAGATACGCAGTATTTT.

The chain is built from TRBV2 and TRBJ2-3, with a tentative D call TRBD2 (5 bases). Germline V gene sequence: CDR1 SNHLY, CDR2 FYNNEI. CDR3 length equals 12 residues. V was shortened by 3 bases and J by 9 bases, with 10 bases between the two germline ends. CDR3 DNA: TGTGCCAGCAGTGAGGAGAGGGTGACGCAGTATTTT. The encoded protein is CASSEERVTQYF.

The chain joins TRBV5-5 to TRBJ2-3; the D gene could be TRBD1 or TRBD2 (6 bases each). The CDR3 length is 16 residues. Trimming stripped 4 bases from V and 2 bases from J, with 17 bases between. The germline V gene encodes CDR1 SGHKS and CDR2 YYEKEE (reference sequence). CDR3 DNA: TGTGCCAGCAGCCCCCGACTAGGGGGTTACACAGATACGCAGTATTTT. This sequence encodes CASSPRLGGYTDTQYF.

The chain employs TRBV6-5 and TRBJ1-2, with a possible D match to TRBD1 (5 bases). Germline CDR1 reads MNHEY; CDR2 reads SVGAGI. V was clipped by 6 bases and J by 3 bases, with 14 bases between them. This CDR3 spans 14 amino acids. The chain's CDR3 is CASRRRGGYYGYTF. In nucleotides, the CDR3 is TGTGCCAGCAGGAGGCGCGGGGGTTACTATGGCTACACCTTC.

V and J are TRBV27 and TRBJ1-2; 9 bases map to TRBD1. CDR1 and CDR2 from the germline V gene are MNHEY and SMNVEV (reference sequence). The ends lost 3 bases at V and 3 bases at J; junction bases unmatched: 2. The CDR3 extends over 14 amino acids. The CDR3 loop reads CASSLRDRDYGYTF. CDR3 nucleotide sequence: TGTGCCAGCAGTTTGCGGGACAGGGACTATGGCTACACCTTC.

This chain joins TRBV5-1 and TRBJ2-7, with D possibly being TRBD1 (6 bases). Trimming left V 0 bases short and J 5 bases short, with 15 bases between. The CDR3 loop spans 15 amino acids. Germline CDR1 SGHRS, CDR2 YFSETQ. CDR3: CASSLAPGVRDEQYF. Written as DNA, the CDR3 is TGCGCCAGCAGCTTGGCTCCAGGGGTTCGGGACGAGCAGTACTTC. Supplemented by reference TRBV5-1 and TRBJ2-7, the full variable domain reads KAGVTQTPRYLIKTRGQQVTLSCSPISGHRSVSWYQQTPGQGLQFLFEYFSETQRNKGNFPGRFSGRQFSNSRSEMNVSTLELGDSALYLCASSLAPGVRDEQYFGPGTRLTVT.

This clone appeared a few times. The chain joins TRBV19 to TRBJ2-5; unclear D gene. V was cut by 3 bases and J by 0 bases, with 17 bases left in between. Germline V gene lookup returns CDR1 LNHDA and CDR2 SQIVND (reference sequence). This CDR3 region has 17 residues. CDR3 region: CASSIRASAAYQETQYF. DNA for the CDR3: TGTGCCAGTAGTATTCGTGCGAGCGCCGCGTACCAAGAGACCCAGTACTTC.

The V call is TRBV13, the J call TRBJ2-7, with 10 bases identical to TRBD2. The germline V gene encodes CDR1 PRHDT and CDR2 FYEKMQ (reference sequence). After removal of 4 bases from V and 2 bases from J, the junction contained 20 bases not matched to a gene. CDR3 size: 20 residues. CDR3 loop: CASSSNGRLAGLAMPYEQYF. The CDR3, as DNA: TGTGCCAGCAGCTCCAACGGCCGACTAGCGGGCCTCGCTATGCCCTACGAGCAGTACTTC.

The J gene is TRBJ2-7, the V gene TRBV6-5, with D possibly TRBD1 on 6 matching bases. Trimming cost V 7 bases and J 3 bases, with 7 bases left between them. Germline V lookup: CDR1 MNHEY, CDR2 SVGAGI. The length of the CDR3 is 11 residues. The CDR3 protein is CASKQGYEQYF. CDR3 nucleotides: TGTGCCAGCAAACAGGGCTACGAGCAGTACTTC.

The V gene is TRBV18, the J gene TRBJ1-2, with D uncertain. This CDR3 spans 16 amino acids. Trimming shortened V by 4 bases and J by 5 bases, and 20 bases separated the two germline ends. Germline CDR1 KGHSH, CDR2 LQKENI. This chain's CDR3 is CASSLSITDVGYGYTF. In DNA, the CDR3 is TGTGCCAGCTCACTTTCCATCACGGACGTCGGGTATGGCTACACCTTC.

The chain carries TRBV11-2 and TRBJ2-7; TRBD2 matches 7 bases. CDR1 and CDR2 from the germline V gene are SGHAT and FQNNGV. The CDR3 has 16 amino acids. Germline trimming cut 3 bases from V and 2 bases from J; bases unmatched to any gene: 10. CDR3: CASSLRAGLLAYEQYF. The CDR3 nucleotides read TGTGCCAGCAGCTTGAGAGCGGGACTCCTTGCCTACGAGCAGTACTTC.

The chain has TRBV5-1 and TRBJ2-1; perhaps D is TRBD1 or TRBD2 (6 bases each). CDR3 length equals 15 residues. Between the trimmed V and J ends, which lost 2 bases and 5 bases, there was a span of 14 bases. The germline gives CDR1 SGHRS, CDR2 YFSETQ. As DNA, the CDR3 is TGCGCCAGCAGCTTCGGCAGGGGAGGAAACAATGAGCAGTTCTTC. It translates to CASSFGRGGNNEQFF.